The T cell receptor beta chain described here comes from a study of cytomegalovirus exposure and HLA in healthy donors. Study overall: There were 350 to 450 genotyped donors. Of these, roughly 80% fell in the genetic ancestry cluster associated with self-reported Caucasian donors. Findings and caveats of the study: The authors later found TCR association rates varying by HLA locus, with DRB1 most and HLA-C fewest.

Likely unrecorded immune exposures existed in these nominally healthy donors. PCR amplification relied on 60 Vbeta primers (plus 13 Jbeta primers). Sequenced by immunoSEQ multiplex PCR; TCRdb stores in-frame clones only, minus some. The sample records some 110,000 clones, approximately 80% being singletons. This CDR3 contains 13 residues. Germline CDR1 SGHTA, CDR2 FQGNSA. Trimming cost V 2 bases and J 4 bases, with 6 bases left between them. In the case of this clone: The antigen is undetermined.

The sequencing sample was made of PBMCs. The gene calls are TRBV7-2 and TRBJ1-3; no definite D call. This TCR came from a man aged 35-49 years in good health and CMV-seronegative. The CDR3 loop reads CASSLTRGNTIYF. CDR3 coding DNA: TGTGCCAGCAGCTTAACGAGGGGAAACACCATATATTTT. Drawing the rest from reference TRBV7-2 and TRBJ1-3, the complete variable domain is GAGVSQSPSNKVTEKGKDVELRCDPISGHTALYWYRQSLGQGLEFLIYFQGNSAPDKSGLPSDRFSAERTGGSVSTLTIQRTQQEDSAVYLCASSLTRGNTIYFGEGSWLTVV.